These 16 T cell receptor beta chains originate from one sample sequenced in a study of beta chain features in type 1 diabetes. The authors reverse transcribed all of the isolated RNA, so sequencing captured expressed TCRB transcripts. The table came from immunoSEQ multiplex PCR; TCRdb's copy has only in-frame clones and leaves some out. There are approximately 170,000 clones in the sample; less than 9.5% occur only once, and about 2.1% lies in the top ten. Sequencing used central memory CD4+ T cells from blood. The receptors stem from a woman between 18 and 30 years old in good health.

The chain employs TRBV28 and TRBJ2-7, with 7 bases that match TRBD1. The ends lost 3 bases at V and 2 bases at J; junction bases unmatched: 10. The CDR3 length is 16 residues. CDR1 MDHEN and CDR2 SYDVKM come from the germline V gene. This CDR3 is CASSLQPGTATYEQYF. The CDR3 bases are TGTGCCAGCAGTTTGCAACCCGGGACAGCGACCTACGAGCAGTACTTC.

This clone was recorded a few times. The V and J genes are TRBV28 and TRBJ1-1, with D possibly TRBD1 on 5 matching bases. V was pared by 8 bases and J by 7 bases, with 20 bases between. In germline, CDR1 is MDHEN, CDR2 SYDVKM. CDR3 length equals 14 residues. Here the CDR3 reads CASSIPLSGYEAFF. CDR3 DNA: TGTGCCAGCTCAATTCCCCTATCAGGGTATGAAGCTTTCTTT.

Written as DNA, the CDR3 is TGTGCCAGCACCCGGACAGGGGACAGATCACCCCTCCACTTT. It yields the protein CASTRTGDRSPLHF. This chain links TRBV6-5 with TRBJ1-6; 9 bases align to TRBD1. The CDR3 is 14 amino acids. Germline lookup yields CDR1 MNHEY and CDR2 SVGAGI. With V trimmed by 7 bases and J by 10 bases, 8 bases remained unmatched.

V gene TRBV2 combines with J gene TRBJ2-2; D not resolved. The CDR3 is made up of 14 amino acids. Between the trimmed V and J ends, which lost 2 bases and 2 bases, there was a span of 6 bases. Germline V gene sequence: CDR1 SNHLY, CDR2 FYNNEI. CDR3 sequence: CASSELRNTGELFF. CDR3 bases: TGTGCCAGCAGTGAACTACGAAACACCGGGGAGCTGTTTTTT.

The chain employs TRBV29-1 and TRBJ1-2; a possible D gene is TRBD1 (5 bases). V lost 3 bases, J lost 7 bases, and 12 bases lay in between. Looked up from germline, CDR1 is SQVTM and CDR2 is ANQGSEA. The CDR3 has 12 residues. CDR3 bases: TGCAGCGTTGACGAAGGGGAAGGTGGCTACACCTTC. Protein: CSVDEGEGGYTF.

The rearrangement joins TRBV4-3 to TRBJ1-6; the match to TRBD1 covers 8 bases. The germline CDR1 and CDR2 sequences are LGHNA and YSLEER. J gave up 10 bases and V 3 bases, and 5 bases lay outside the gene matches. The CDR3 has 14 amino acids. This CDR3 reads CASSHDRGGSPLHF. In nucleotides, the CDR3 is TGCGCCAGCAGCCACGACAGGGGTGGATCACCCCTCCACTTT.

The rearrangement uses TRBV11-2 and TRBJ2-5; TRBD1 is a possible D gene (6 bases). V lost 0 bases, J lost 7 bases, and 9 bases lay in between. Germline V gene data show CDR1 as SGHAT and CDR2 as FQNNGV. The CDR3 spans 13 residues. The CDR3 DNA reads TGTGCCAGCAGCTTAGACAGGGGATGGACCCAGTACTTC. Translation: CASSLDRGWTQYF.

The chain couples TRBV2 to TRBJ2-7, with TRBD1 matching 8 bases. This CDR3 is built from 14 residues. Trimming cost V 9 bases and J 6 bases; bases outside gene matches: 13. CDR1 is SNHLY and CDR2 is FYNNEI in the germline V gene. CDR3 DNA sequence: TGTGCCAGTGACTTGACAGGACAGGGAAGCGAGCAGTACTTC. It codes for CASDLTGQGSEQYF.

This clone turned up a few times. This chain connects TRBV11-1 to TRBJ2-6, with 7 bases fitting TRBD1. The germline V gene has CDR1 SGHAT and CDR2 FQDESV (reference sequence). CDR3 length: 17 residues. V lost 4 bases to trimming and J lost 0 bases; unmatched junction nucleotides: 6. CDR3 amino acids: CASSYGTVSSGANVLTF. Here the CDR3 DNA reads TGTGCCAGCAGCTACGGGACAGTGAGCTCTGGGGCCAACGTCCTGACTTTC. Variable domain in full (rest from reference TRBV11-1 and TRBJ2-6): EAEVAQSPRYKITEKSQAVAFWCDPISGHATLYWYRQILGQGPELLVQFQDESVVDDSQLPKDRFSAERLKGVDSTLKIQPAELGDSAMYLCASSYGTVSSGANVLTFGAGSRLTVL.

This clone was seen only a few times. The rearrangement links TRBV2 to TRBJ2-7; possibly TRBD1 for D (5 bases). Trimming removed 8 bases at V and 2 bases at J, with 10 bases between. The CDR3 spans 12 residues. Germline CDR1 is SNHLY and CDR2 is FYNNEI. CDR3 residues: CASQLTAYEQYF. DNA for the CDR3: TGTGCCAGCCAACTGACAGCCTACGAGCAGTACTTC.

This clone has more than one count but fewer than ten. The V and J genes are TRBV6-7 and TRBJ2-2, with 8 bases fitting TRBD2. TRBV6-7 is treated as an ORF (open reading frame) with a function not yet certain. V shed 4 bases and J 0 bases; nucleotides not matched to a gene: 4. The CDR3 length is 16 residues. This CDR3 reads CASSFSGLANTGELFF. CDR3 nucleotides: TGTGCCAGCAGTTTTTCGGGACTAGCGAACACCGGGGAGCTGTTTTTT.

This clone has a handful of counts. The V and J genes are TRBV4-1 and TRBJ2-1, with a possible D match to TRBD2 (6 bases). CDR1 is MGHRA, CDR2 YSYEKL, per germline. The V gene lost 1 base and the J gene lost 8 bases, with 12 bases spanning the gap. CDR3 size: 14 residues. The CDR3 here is CASSQGEVADEQFF. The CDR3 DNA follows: TGCGCCAGCAGCCAAGGGGAGGTTGCGGATGAGCAGTTCTTC.

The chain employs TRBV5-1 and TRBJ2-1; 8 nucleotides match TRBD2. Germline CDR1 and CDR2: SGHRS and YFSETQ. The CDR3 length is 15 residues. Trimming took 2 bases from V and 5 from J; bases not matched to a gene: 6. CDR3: CASSLLAAYDNEQFF. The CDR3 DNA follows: TGCGCCAGCAGCTTACTAGCGGCTTACGACAATGAGCAGTTCTTC. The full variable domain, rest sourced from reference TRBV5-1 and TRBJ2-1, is KAGVTQTPRYLIKTRGQQVTLSCSPISGHRSVSWYQQTPGQGLQFLFEYFSETQRNKGNFPGRFSGRQFSNSRSEMNVSTLELGDSALYLCASSLLAAYDNEQFFGPGTRLTVL.

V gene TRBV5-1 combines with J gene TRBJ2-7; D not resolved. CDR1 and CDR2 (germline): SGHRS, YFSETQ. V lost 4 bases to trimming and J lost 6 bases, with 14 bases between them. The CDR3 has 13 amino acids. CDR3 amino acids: CASSQVRSGEQYF. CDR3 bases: TGCGCCAGCAGCCAAGTAAGATCCGGCGAGCAGTACTTC.

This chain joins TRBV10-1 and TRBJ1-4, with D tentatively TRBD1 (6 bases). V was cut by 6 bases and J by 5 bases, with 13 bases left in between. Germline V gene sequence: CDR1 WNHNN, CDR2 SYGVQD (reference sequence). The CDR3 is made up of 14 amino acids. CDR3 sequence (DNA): TGCGCCAGCAGCGACGGCAGGGGAAATGAAAAACTGTTTTTT. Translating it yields CASSDGRGNEKLFF.

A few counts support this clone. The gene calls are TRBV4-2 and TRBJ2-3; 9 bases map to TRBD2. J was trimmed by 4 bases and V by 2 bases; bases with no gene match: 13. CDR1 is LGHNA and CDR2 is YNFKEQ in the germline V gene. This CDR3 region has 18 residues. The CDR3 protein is CASSQMGSGSGRSDTQYF. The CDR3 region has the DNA TGTGCCAGCAGCCAAATGGGGAGTGGGAGCGGGAGGTCAGATACGCAGTATTTT.